The TCR beta chain under discussion was sequenced for a study of human T cells and chemical hapten exposure. Study-wide findings and caveats: Expanded TCRs showed more large CDR3 clusters than pre-sensitization or healthy control sets. Alopecia affected the donors, so their immune response may differ from healthy people's. No alteration of TCRs above 1 in 1000 frequency was seen with DPC sensitization. Patch test score was positively correlated with the counts of PT1 expanded TCRs.

Only a few counts were recorded for this clonotype. Its antigen is currently unknown. The ends were cut back, 2 bases at V and 7 bases at J, with 8 bases in the middle. This CDR3 has 12 amino acids. Time point described: pre-sensitization, week 0. Treatment defined: therapeutic diphenylcyclopropenone sensitization with weekly scalp DPC. MiXCR was run by TCRdb on the RACE reads, yielding one entry per CDR3 protein. The sample yields 350,000 to 450,000 distinct CDR3 sequences, approximately 5.1% seen once. This TCR came from a woman between 50 and 59 years old with alopecia areata. Some clones in this sample may be carry-over from other donors' samples. Sequencing was performed on whole blood, taken in connection with sensitization to the hapten diphenylcyclopropenone (DPC). The chain joins TRBV12-3 or TRBV12-4 to TRBJ2-5; no definite D call. The CDR3 reads CASSLTGGTQYF. For the CDR3, the DNA is TGTGCCAGCAGTTTAACTGGCGGGACCCAGTACTTC.